The 11 T cell receptor beta chains below were found in one sample sequenced in a study of beta chain features in type 1 diabetes. Sequencing targeted expressed TCRB transcripts, as all isolated RNA had been reverse transcribed. Here immunoSEQ multiplex PCR was the method, and the copy in TCRdb shows in-frame clones only, minus some. The table shows some 99,000 clones, with roughly 40% occurring only once. Sequenced material: stem cell memory CD4+ T cells from blood. The origin of the receptors is a young woman in good health.

This chain joins TRBV11-1 and TRBJ2-1; D is perhaps TRBD2 (6 bases). Trimming took 4 bases from V and 6 from J, leaving 19 bases between them. The CDR3 spans 16 residues. Per germline, CDR1 SGHAT and CDR2 FQDESV (reference sequence). CDR3 nucleotide sequence: TGTGCCAGCAGCTCCCCGTCGGCGGGGCGCCGCAATGAGCAGTTCTTC. It is translated as CASSSPSAGRRNEQFF.

V is TRBV6-6 and J is TRBJ2-7, with 8 nucleotides matching TRBD1. V shed 5 bases, J shed 7 bases, and the junction held 13 bases outside the gene matches. The length of the CDR3 is 15 residues. The germline CDR1 and CDR2 sequences are MNHNY and SVGAGI (reference sequence). The CDR3 region has the DNA TGTGCCAGCAGTACCGCGAGCCAGGGGGCTGGTGAGCAGTACTTC. Translated: CASSTASQGAGEQYF.

The chain is built from TRBV7-2 and TRBJ1-5; D perhaps matches TRBD1 (5 bases). This CDR3 is 13 amino acids long. Germline V gene lookup returns CDR1 SGHTA and CDR2 FQGNSA. Trimming stripped 6 bases from V and 7 bases from J, with 13 bases between. The CDR3: CASSFRVLQPQHF. In nucleotides, the CDR3 is TGTGCCAGCAGTTTCAGGGTGCTCCAGCCCCAGCATTTT. Looking up the rest from reference TRBV7-2 and TRBJ1-5 gives the full variable domain: GAGVSQSPSNKVTEKGKDVELRCDPISGHTALYWYRQSLGQGLEFLIYFQGNSAPDKSGLPSDRFSAERTGGSVSTLTIQRTQQEDSAVYLCASSFRVLQPQHFGDGTRLSIL.

In this sample, this clone turned up a few times. The rearrangement joins TRBV5-4 to TRBJ2-1; D call uncertain. From germline, CDR1 is SGHNT and CDR2 YYREEE (reference sequence). The CDR3 has 13 amino acids. The V and J ends lost 0 bases and 6 bases respectively, with 7 bases between them. The CDR3 nucleotides read TGTGCCAGCAGCTTGGGGCCGATCAATGAGCAGTTCTTC. This translates into CASSLGPINEQFF.

The chain uses TRBV10-3 and TRBJ1-2; the match to TRBD1 covers 7 bases. The germline V gene encodes CDR1 ENHRY and CDR2 SYGVKD. V gave up 5 bases and J gave up 8 bases; unmatched junction bases: 8. CDR3 size: 13 residues. The CDR3: CAISTGAALGYTF. As DNA, the CDR3 is TGTGCCATCAGTACAGGGGCCGCTCTGGGCTACACCTTC.

The V call is TRBV5-1, the J call TRBJ2-6; 7 bases agree with TRBD1. The V and J ends lost 3 bases and 2 bases, in that order; junction bases with no gene match: 5. CDR3 size: 16 residues. Germline V gene sequence: CDR1 SGHRS, CDR2 YFSETQ. This CDR3 reads CASSYQTGAGANVLTF. In nucleotides, the CDR3 is TGCGCCAGCAGCTACCAAACAGGGGCTGGGGCCAACGTCCTGACTTTC.

The CDR3, as DNA: TGCGCCAGCAGCCAAATGACAGTAGATCAGCCCCAGCATTTT. Translated: CASSQMTVDQPQHF. V gene TRBV4-1 combines with J gene TRBJ1-5; maybe TRBD1 (5 bases). In germline, CDR1 is MGHRA, CDR2 YSYEKL. The CDR3 is 14 amino acids. Between the trimmed V and J ends, which lost 2 bases and 5 bases, there was a span of 10 bases.

The rearrangement links TRBV7-9 to TRBJ2-1; 9 bases are a match to TRBD1. The junction had 10 bases not matched to a gene; V was cut back by 4 bases and J by 3 bases. CDR1 SEHNR and CDR2 FQNEAQ come from the germline V gene (reference sequence). CDR3 length: 17 residues. CDR3 region: CASSSIHGQGIYNEQFF. The CDR3, as DNA: TGTGCCAGCAGCTCCATCCACGGACAGGGGATCTACAATGAGCAGTTCTTC.

This clone was recorded a few times. V is TRBV28 and J is TRBJ2-3; 9 bases line up with TRBD1. The CDR3 has 18 amino acids. The germline V gene has CDR1 MDHEN and CDR2 SYDVKM. The V gene end was trimmed by 5 bases and the J gene end by 5 bases; junction bases not matched to a gene: 17. CDR3 in amino acids: CASSTNLRTGADEDTQYF. In DNA form, the CDR3 reads TGTGCCAGCAGTACGAACCTCCGGACAGGGGCAGACGAAGATACGCAGTATTTT.

V gene TRBV6-1 combines with J gene TRBJ1-1; D is possibly TRBD1 (5 bases). V was clipped by 7 bases and J by 2 bases, with 14 bases between them. There are 14 residues in the CDR3. The germline V gene has CDR1 MNHNS and CDR2 SASEGT. CDR3 sequence: CASTRQGINTEAFF. The CDR3 DNA reads TGTGCCAGCACTAGGCAGGGTATTAACACTGAAGCTTTCTTT.

V and J are TRBV7-9 and TRBJ1-5, with TRBD1 identical over 9 bases. The germline gives CDR1 SEHNR, CDR2 FQNEAQ (reference sequence). V was clipped by 4 bases and J by 7 bases; unmatched bases: 14. The CDR3 consists of 17 residues. CDR3 sequence: CASSSRPGTGISQPQHF. Written as DNA, the CDR3 is TGTGCCAGCAGCTCGCGTCCCGGGACAGGGATCAGCCAGCCCCAGCATTTT.